Sequencing of this T cell receptor (beta chain) was carried out in a study of technical replicates of blood from a handful of donors. Sequencing used immunoSEQ multiplex PCR; TCRdb keeps in-frame clones, though not all of them. The sample holds some 89,000 clones, approximately 95% seen once. The CDR3 length is 16 residues. Germline loops: CDR1 MNHEY, CDR2 SMNVEV (reference sequence). Trimming took off 7 bases at V and 0 bases at J, with 16 bases between the two ends. The sample consisted of T cells isolated from PBMCs. The receptor comes from a human donor in good health. This rearrangement joins TRBV27 to TRBJ1-3, with D perhaps TRBD1 (6 bases). CDR3 amino acids: CASTPTGRSSGNTIYF. In nucleotides, the CDR3 is TGTGCCAGCACTCCGACAGGACGCAGCTCTGGAAACACCATATATTTT.